These 2 T cell receptor beta chains were all obtained from the same sample, sequenced in a study of blood T cells in healthy people across ages. A second PCR of about 6 to 12 cycles used a sample-barcoded 5' primer and a J-beta primer mix. TCRdb processed the 5' RACE reads anew with MiXCR; each CDR3 protein has one entry. The sample yields around 2 million distinct CDR3 sequences, about 39% seen once. Sequenced material: blood. The receptors here all came from a human donor in good health.

In this sample, this clonotype turned up a few times. Relative to the germline gene, one junction end is altered; a read error may explain this. This sequence joins TRBV10-3 and TRBJ2-7; TRBD2 aligns across 8 bases. CDR1 and CDR2 (germline): ENHRY, SYGVKD. This CDR3 comprises 17 residues. The CDR3: CTISESTGLALPWEQYF. CDR3 DNA sequence: TGTACCATCAGTGAGTCGACCGGACTAGCCCTTCCGTGGGAGCAGTACTTC.

This clonotype was observed a few times. The chain couples TRBV20-1 to TRBJ2-3, with 10 positions matching TRBD1. The V gene end was trimmed by 5 bases and the J gene end by 3 bases; junction bases not matched to a gene: 8. The CDR3 sequence is 15 residues long. Germline V lookup: CDR1 DFQATT, CDR2 SNEGSKA (reference sequence). The CDR3 loop reads CSALRQGAGTDTQYF. DNA for the CDR3: TGCAGTGCTTTAAGACAGGGGGCTGGAACAGATACGCAGTATTTT.